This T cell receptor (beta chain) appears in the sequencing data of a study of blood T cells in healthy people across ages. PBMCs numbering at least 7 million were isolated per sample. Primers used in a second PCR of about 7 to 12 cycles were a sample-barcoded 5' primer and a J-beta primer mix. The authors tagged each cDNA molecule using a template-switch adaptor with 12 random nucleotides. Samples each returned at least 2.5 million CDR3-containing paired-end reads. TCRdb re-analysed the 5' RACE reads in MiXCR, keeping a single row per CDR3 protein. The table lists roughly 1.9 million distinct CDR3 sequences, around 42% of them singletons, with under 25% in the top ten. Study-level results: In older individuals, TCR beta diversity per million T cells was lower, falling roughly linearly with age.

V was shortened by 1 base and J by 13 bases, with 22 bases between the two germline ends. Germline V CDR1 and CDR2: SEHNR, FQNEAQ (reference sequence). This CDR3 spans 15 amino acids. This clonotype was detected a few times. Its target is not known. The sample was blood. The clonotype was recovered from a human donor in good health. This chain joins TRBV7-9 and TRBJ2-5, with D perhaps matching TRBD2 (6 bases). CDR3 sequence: CASSLGGLRVYERYF. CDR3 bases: TGTGCCAGCAGCTTAGGGGGACTGCGGGTTTACGAGCGGTACTTC.